The 18 T cell receptor beta chains below were found in one sample sequenced in a study of T cells in Graves' hyperthyroidism and ophthalmopathy. Authors of the study amplified TCR beta CDR3 regions from RNA transcripts. The HTBI primer set was used in a first-round RT-PCR of the TCR CDR3. A single record per CDR3 protein comes from TCRdb applying MiXCR to the multiplex PCR reads. This sample has a few hundred thousand distinct CDR3 sequences, with approximately 15% found just once. Input material: blood. The receptors originated from a young woman with Graves' hyperthyroidism.

This clonotype has a count of ten or more. The chain couples TRBV7-9 to TRBJ2-5; tentative D call: TRBD2 (6 bases). The CDR3 consists of 13 residues. CDR1 and CDR2 from the germline V gene are SEHNR and FQNEAQ (reference sequence). V was clipped by 5 bases and J by 4 bases, with 11 bases between them. The CDR3 nucleotides read TGTGCCAGCAGCCCCCCTAGCGTAGAGACCCAGTACTTC. Protein product: CASSPPSVETQYF. The full variable domain, rest sourced from reference TRBV7-9 and TRBJ2-5, is DTGVSQNPRHKITKRGQNVTFRCDPISEHNRLYWYRQTLGQGPEFLTYFQNEAQLEKSRLLSDRFSAERPKGSFSTLEIQRTEQGDSAMYLCASSPPSVETQYFGPGTRLLVL.

J is TRBJ2-6 and V is TRBV20-1; D remains unclear. Trimming shortened V by 6 bases and J by 1 base, and 22 bases separated the two germline ends. The CDR3 is 18 residues long. CDR1 is DFQATT, CDR2 SNEGSKA, per germline (reference sequence). CDR3 bases: TGCAGTGCGGAACCGTTGGAGCATACCTTTTCTGGGGCCAACGTCCTGACTTTC. Its translation is CSAEPLEHTFSGANVLTF.

In this sample, this clonotype turned up many times. The V gene is TRBV28, the J gene TRBJ1-4; 7 bases are shared with TRBD1. CDR3 size: 15 residues. V was clipped by 3 bases and J by 6 bases; unmatched bases: 7. CDR1 is MDHEN and CDR2 is SYDVKM in the germline V gene. CDR3 residues: CASSFRGRTDEKLFF. DNA for the CDR3: TGTGCCAGCAGTTTTAGGGGGCGGACGGATGAAAAACTGTTTTTT.

This chain uses TRBV6-1 with TRBJ2-7; 11 bases fit TRBD1. The germline CDR1 and CDR2 sequences are MNHNS and SASEGT. V lost 6 bases, J lost 3 bases, and 7 bases stayed unmatched. There are 15 residues in the CDR3. CDR3 bases: TGTGCCAGCAGGAGGGCAGGGACAGGGGGCTACGAGCAGTACTTC. It specifies CASRRAGTGGYEQYF.

The V call is TRBV5-1, the J call TRBJ2-7; 12 bases match TRBD1. V gave up 0 bases and J gave up 6 bases; unmatched junction bases: 7. The germline V gene has CDR1 SGHRS and CDR2 YFSETQ. The length of the CDR3 is 16 residues. CDR3 residues: CASSLGGVGQGAEQYF. CDR3 DNA: TGCGCCAGCAGCTTGGGAGGAGTGGGACAGGGGGCCGAGCAGTACTTC. Complete variable domain (other parts from reference TRBV5-1 and TRBJ2-7): KAGVTQTPRYLIKTRGQQVTLSCSPISGHRSVSWYQQTPGQGLQFLFEYFSETQRNKGNFPGRFSGRQFSNSRSEMNVSTLELGDSALYLCASSLGGVGQGAEQYFGPGTRLTVT.

This clonotype has a count of ten or more. The V gene is TRBV3-1, the J gene TRBJ1-2; the D gene is possibly TRBD1 (5 bases). The CDR3 is 12 amino acids. Trimming cost V 5 bases and J 8 bases, with 12 bases left between them. Germline V gene sequence: CDR1 LGHDT, CDR2 YNNKEL (reference sequence). The CDR3 DNA follows: TGTGCCAGCAGCGAAGGGGTGGGCGGCTACACCTTC. Its translation is CASSEGVGGYTF.

This clonotype has a handful of counts. The genes are TRBV6-5 and TRBJ1-1; unclear D gene. CDR1 is MNHEY and CDR2 is SVGAGI in the germline V gene. Trimming took off 2 bases at V and 2 bases at J, with 9 bases between the two ends. The CDR3 is made up of 14 amino acids. The CDR3 spells CASSYEEINTEAFF. In DNA, the CDR3 is TGTGCCAGCAGTTACGAGGAGATTAACACTGAAGCTTTCTTT.

V usage is TRBV4-1 and J usage is TRBJ2-7; D remains unclear. The V end was cut by 1 base, the J end by 3 bases, with 4 bases between. Germline values: CDR1 MGHRA, CDR2 YSYEKL. CDR3 length equals 12 residues. The CDR3 region is CASSQGNYEQYF. For the CDR3, the DNA is TGCGCCAGCAGCCAAGGGAACTACGAGCAGTACTTC.

This clonotype was detected only a few times. The chain carries TRBV5-1 and TRBJ2-7; no firm D call. Germline assignment: CDR1 SGHRS and CDR2 YFSETQ. The CDR3 has 12 residues. V was cut by 5 bases and J by 1 base, with 7 bases left in between. The CDR3 sequence is CASRRNSYEQYF. The CDR3 nucleotides are TGCGCCAGCAGGCGGAATTCCTACGAGCAGTACTTC.

This clonotype was recorded at least ten times. The chain links TRBV18 to TRBJ1-2, with 9 bases aligning to TRBD1. Looked up from germline, CDR1 is KGHSH and CDR2 is LQKENI. The CDR3 runs 15 residues. J was trimmed by 7 bases and V by 3 bases; bases with no gene match: 9. CDR3 nucleotide sequence: TGTGCCAGCTCACCCGGACAGGGGCCGGGATTTGGCTACACCTTC. Protein sequence: CASSPGQGPGFGYTF.

This clonotype was seen a few times. This chain links TRBV6-1 with TRBJ1-3; tentatively, D is TRBD1 (6 bases). The CDR3 sequence is 16 residues long. CDR1 is MNHNS and CDR2 is SASEGT in the germline V gene. Trimming removed 10 bases from V and 0 bases from J, with 19 bases in between. CDR3 residues: CANSEGVSASGNTIYF. Here the CDR3 DNA reads TGTGCCAACTCGGAGGGGGTTTCAGCCTCTGGAAACACCATATATTTT.

This clonotype was detected only a few times. J is TRBJ2-7 and V is TRBV20-1, with 12 bases lining up with TRBD2. The V gene end was trimmed by 4 bases and the J gene end by 4 bases; junction bases not matched to a gene: 8. Germline V gene sequence: CDR1 DFQATT, CDR2 SNEGSKA (reference sequence). The CDR3 totals 15 residues. As DNA, the CDR3 is TGCAGTGCTACCACCCGACTAGCGGGAGTGTACGAGCAGTACTTC. Its protein is CSATTRLAGVYEQYF.

The V call is TRBV7-2, the J call TRBJ1-4, with D tentatively TRBD1 (6 bases). The CDR3 extends over 14 amino acids. CDR1 SGHTA and CDR2 FQGNSA come from the germline V gene. V was cut by 1 base and J by 8 bases, with 11 bases left in between. In DNA, the CDR3 is TGTGCCAGCAGCTTAGTCAGGGGATCGGAAAAACTGTTTTTT. Translation gives CASSLVRGSEKLFF.

This clonotype showed up many times. The chain combines TRBV11-2 with TRBJ2-1, with D unresolved. The CDR3 consists of 14 residues. In germline, CDR1 is SGHAT, CDR2 FQNNGV. Trimming left V 5 bases short and J 5 bases short, with 13 bases between. The CDR3 spells CASSTTVTNNEQFF. CDR3 DNA: TGTGCCAGCAGCACCACCGTAACCAACAATGAGCAGTTCTTC.

This clonotype has just a few counts. The V gene is TRBV6-1, the J gene TRBJ1-1, with 10 positions matching TRBD1. The CDR3 runs 14 residues. CDR1 MNHNS and CDR2 SASEGT come from the germline V gene. V was clipped by 7 bases and J by 10 bases; unmatched bases: 12. The CDR3 spells CASIPADRDRGAFF. CDR3 nucleotide sequence: TGTGCCAGCATCCCAGCCGACAGGGACAGGGGAGCTTTCTTT.

The rearrangement joins TRBV19 to TRBJ2-3, with D possibly being TRBD1 (5 bases). V was pared by 4 bases and J by 0 bases, with 14 bases between. Germline values: CDR1 LNHDA, CDR2 SQIVND (reference sequence). The CDR3 is 16 residues long. The CDR3, as DNA: TGTGCCAGTAGTAGAACGGACAAGGCTAGCACAGATACGCAGTATTTT. Translation gives CASSRTDKASTDTQYF.

V and J are TRBV20-1 and TRBJ2-1; TRBD2 might be the D (6 bases). The length of the CDR3 is 13 residues. Trimming removed 6 bases at V and 1 base at J, with 10 bases between. Germline V gene sequence: CDR1 DFQATT, CDR2 SNEGSKA (reference sequence). CDR3 bases: TGCAGTGCCCCGGGAGAATCCTACAATGAGCAGTTCTTC. Its protein is CSAPGESYNEQFF.

The gene calls are TRBV6-2 or TRBV6-3 and TRBJ2-7; 8 bases are shared with TRBD2. The CDR3 sequence is 15 residues long. Germline-derived CDR1 and CDR2 are MNHEY and SVGEGT. The ends lost 7 bases at V and 2 bases at J; junction bases unmatched: 10. The CDR3 protein is CASTDRLARTYEQYF. As DNA, the CDR3 is TGTGCCAGCACCGACCGACTAGCGAGGACCTACGAGCAGTACTTC.